This T cell receptor beta chain came from a study of shared clonotypes between healthy human individuals. Study at large: Contributing individuals were a couple of females and a few males aged 18 to 49.

Study outcomes and limitations: The sampled material consisted only of blood, and tissue repertoires are likely to differ.

Regarding this clone: Its antigen is unidentified.

Germline V gene lookup returns CDR1 MGHRA and CDR2 YSYEKL. The CDR3 contains 14 residues. Trimming removed 3 bases from V and 7 bases from J, with 15 bases in between. The data were produced by immunoSEQ multiplex PCR, yet TCRdb's version contains in-frame clones alone and is incomplete. The sample gives around 1.6 million clones, about 98% of which show up once; around 0.47% is in the top ten. Sequenced material: naive CD4+ T cells sorted from blood. The subset was: CD45RA+ positively selected. This clonotype was obtained from a young man in good health. The chain links TRBV4-1 to TRBJ1-1; TRBD1 is a possible D gene (6 bases). The CDR3 DNA reads TGCGCCAGCAGCCATAGGGACAAGGGCGGTGAAGCTTTCTTT. Its translation is CASSHRDKGGEAFF.